What follows describes a single T cell receptor (beta chain). What it recognizes is unknown. The data were obtained in a study of response to subunit inactivated influenza vaccine. Per germline, CDR1 LGHNA and CDR2 YNFKEQ. The V end was cut by 1 base, the J end by 10 bases, with 11 bases between. This CDR3 spans 13 amino acids. Study-level findings and limits: The authors proposed limited new T cell recruitment per seasonal influenza vaccination.

TCRdb itself ran the RT-PCR reads through MiXCR, one entry per CDR3 protein. This table holds 500,000 to 600,000 distinct CDR3 sequences, about 10% found once. Sequenced here: PBMCs from blood, sampled on the day of vaccination. The rearrangement links TRBV4-2 to TRBJ2-1; D uncertain. The clonotype originates from a man in his forties or fifties who received an inactivated influenza vaccine. CDR3 DNA: TGTGCCAGCAGCCAAGTAATAGGGTTGGAGCAGTTCTTC. It codes for CASSQVIGLEQFF.